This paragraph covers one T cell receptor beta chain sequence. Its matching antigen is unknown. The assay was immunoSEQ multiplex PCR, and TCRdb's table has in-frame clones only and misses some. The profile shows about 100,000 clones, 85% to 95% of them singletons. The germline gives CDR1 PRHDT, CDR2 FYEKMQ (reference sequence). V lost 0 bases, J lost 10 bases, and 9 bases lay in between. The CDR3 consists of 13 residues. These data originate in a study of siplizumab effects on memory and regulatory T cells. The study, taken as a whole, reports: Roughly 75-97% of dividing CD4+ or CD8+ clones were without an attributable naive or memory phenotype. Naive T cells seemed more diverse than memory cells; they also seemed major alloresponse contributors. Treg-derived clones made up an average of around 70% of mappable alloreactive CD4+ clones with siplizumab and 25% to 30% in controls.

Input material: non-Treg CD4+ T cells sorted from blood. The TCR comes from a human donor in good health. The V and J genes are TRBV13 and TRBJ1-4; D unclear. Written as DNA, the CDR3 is TGTGCCAGCAGCTTAGGCATAAGTGGAAAACTGTTTTTT. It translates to CASSLGISGKLFF.